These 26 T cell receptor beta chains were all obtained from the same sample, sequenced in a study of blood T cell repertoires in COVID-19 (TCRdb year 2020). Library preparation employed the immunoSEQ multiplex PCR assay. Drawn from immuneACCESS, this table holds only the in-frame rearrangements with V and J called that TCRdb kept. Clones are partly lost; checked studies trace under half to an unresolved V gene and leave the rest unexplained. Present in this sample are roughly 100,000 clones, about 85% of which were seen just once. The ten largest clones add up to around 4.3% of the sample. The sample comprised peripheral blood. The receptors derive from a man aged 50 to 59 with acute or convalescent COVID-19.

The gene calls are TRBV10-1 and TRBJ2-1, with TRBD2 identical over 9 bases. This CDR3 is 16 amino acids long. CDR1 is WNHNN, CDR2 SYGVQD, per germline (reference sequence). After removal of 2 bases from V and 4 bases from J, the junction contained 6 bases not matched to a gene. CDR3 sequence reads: CASSELVAGDYNEQFF. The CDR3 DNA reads TGCGCCAGCAGTGAGCTTGTAGCGGGAGATTACAATGAGCAGTTCTTC.

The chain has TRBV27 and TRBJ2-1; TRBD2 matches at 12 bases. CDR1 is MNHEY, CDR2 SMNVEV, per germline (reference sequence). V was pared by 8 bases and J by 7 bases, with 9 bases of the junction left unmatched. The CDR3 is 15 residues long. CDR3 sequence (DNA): TGTGCCAGCGGCCATCTAGCGGGAGGGCCGAATGAGCAGTTCTTC. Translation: CASGHLAGGPNEQFF.

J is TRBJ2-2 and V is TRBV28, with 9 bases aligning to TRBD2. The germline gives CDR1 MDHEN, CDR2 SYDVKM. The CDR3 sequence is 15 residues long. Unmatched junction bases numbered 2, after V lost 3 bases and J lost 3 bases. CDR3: CASSFAGGYTGELFF. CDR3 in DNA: TGTGCCAGCAGTTTCGCGGGAGGGTACACCGGGGAGCTGTTTTTT.

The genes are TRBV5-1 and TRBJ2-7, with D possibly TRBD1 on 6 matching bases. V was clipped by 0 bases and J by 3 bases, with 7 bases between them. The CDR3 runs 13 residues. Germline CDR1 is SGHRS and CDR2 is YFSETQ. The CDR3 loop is CASSLVQGYEQYF. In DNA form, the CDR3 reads TGCGCCAGCAGCTTGGTACAGGGCTACGAGCAGTACTTC.

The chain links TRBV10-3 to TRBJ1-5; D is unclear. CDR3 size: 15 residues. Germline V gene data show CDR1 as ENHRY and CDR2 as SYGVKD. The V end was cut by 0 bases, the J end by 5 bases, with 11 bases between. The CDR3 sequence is CAISESAAGDQPQHF. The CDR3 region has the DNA TGTGCCATCAGTGAGTCGGCGGCGGGTGATCAGCCCCAGCATTTT.

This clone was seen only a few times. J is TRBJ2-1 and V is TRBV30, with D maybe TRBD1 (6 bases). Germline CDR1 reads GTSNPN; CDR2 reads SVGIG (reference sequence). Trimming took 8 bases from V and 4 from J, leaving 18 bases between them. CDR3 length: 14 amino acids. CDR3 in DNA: TGTGCCGCCAGTACAGGGTTGGTTTACAATGAGCAGTTCTTC. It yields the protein CAASTGLVYNEQFF.

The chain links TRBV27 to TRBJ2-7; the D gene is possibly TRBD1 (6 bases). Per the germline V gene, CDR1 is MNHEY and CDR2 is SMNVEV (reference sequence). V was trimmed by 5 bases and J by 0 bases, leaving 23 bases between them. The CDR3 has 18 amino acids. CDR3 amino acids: CASSPRGKTTFFSYEQYF. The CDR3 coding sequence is TGTGCCAGCAGTCCCAGGGGAAAGACTACTTTCTTCTCCTACGAGCAGTACTTC.

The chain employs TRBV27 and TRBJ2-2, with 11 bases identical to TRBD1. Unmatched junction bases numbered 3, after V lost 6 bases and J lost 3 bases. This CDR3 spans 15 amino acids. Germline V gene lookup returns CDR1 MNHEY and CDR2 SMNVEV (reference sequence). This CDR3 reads CASRRTGGHTGELFF. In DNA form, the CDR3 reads TGTGCCAGCAGACGGACAGGGGGCCACACCGGGGAGCTGTTTTTT.

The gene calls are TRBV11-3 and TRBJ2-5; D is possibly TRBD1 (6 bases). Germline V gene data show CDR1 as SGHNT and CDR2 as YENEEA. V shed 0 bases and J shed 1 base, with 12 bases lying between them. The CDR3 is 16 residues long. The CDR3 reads CASSLDLARGQETQYF. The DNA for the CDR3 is TGTGCCAGCAGCTTAGATCTAGCCAGGGGCCAAGAGACCCAGTACTTC.

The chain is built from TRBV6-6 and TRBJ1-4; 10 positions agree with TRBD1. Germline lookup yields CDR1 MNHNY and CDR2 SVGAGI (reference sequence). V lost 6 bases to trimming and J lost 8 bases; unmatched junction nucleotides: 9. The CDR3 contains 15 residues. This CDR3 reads CASSTSGTGVEKLFF. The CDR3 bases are TGTGCCAGCAGCACTTCCGGGACAGGGGTAGAAAAACTGTTTTTT.

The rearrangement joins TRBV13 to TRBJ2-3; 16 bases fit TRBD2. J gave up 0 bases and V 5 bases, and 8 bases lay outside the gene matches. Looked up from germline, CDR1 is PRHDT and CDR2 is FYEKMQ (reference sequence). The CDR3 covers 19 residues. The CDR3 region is CASSPGTSGRERSTDTQYF. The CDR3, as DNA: TGTGCCAGCAGCCCAGGGACTAGCGGGAGGGAGAGGAGCACAGATACGCAGTATTTT.

This CDR3 is CASSLDSRLAGTDTQYF. CDR3 bases: TGTGCCAGCAGCTTAGACTCGCGTCTAGCCGGCACAGATACGCAGTATTTT. The chain carries TRBV7-2 and TRBJ2-3; a weak D match, TRBD2 (5 bases). The CDR3 length is 17 residues. The ends were cut back, 1 base at V and 1 base at J, with 15 bases in the middle. CDR1 is SGHTA, CDR2 FQGNSA, per germline.

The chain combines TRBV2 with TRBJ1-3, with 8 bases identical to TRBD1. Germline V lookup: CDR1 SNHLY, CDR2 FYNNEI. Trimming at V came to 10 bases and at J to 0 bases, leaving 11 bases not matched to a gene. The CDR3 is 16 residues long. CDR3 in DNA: TGTGCCATTACCGGGACAGGTGCCATCTCTGGAAACACCATATATTTT. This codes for CAITGTGAISGNTIYF.

The CDR3 nucleotides read TGTGCCACCAGTGACCCCGGACTAGCGGGAGCACTGGAGACCCAGTACTTC. Translating it yields CATSDPGLAGALETQYF. The chain couples TRBV24-1 to TRBJ2-5; 13 bases map to TRBD2. The germline CDR1 and CDR2 sequences are KGHDR and SFDVKD. The J segment lost 5 bases and the V segment lost 4 bases, leaving 9 bases of the junction unmatched. This CDR3 region has 17 residues.

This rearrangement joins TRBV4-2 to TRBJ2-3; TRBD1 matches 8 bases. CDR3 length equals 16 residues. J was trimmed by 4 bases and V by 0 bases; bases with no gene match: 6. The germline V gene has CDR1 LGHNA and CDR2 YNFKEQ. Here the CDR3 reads CASSQDRGTGADTQYF. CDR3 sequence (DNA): TGTGCCAGCAGCCAAGATCGTGGGACAGGAGCAGATACGCAGTATTTT.

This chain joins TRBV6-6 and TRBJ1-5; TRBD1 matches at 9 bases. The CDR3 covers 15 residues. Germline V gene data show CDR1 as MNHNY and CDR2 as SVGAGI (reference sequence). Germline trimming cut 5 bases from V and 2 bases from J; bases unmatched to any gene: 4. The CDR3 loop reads CASSGQGNRNQPQHF. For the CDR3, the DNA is TGTGCCAGCAGTGGACAGGGGAACCGCAATCAGCCCCAGCATTTT.

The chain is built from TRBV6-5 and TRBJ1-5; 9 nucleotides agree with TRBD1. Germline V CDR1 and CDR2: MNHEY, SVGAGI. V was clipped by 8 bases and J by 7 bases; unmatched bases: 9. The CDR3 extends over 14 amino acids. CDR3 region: CASQPGQGGQPQHF. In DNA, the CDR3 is TGTGCCAGCCAACCGGGACAGGGAGGCCAGCCCCAGCATTTT.

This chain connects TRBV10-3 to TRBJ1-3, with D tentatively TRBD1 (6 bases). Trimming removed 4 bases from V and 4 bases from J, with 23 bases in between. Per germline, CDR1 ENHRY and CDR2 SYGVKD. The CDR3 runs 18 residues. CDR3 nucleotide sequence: TGTGCCATCAGTGGATACCTTCCTGGGACAAGCAGCGGAAACACCATATATTTT. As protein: CAISGYLPGTSSGNTIYF.

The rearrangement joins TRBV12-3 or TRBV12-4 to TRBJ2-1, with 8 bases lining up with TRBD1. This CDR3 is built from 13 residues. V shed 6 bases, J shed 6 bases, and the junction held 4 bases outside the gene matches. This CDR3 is CASSIDRGNEQFF. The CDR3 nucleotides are TGTGCCAGCAGCATAGACAGGGGCAATGAGCAGTTCTTC.

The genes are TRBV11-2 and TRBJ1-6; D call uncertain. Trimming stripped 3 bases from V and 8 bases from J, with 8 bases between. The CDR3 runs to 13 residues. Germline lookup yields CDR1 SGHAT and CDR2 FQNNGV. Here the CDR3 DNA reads TGTGCCAGCAGCTTTCTGTCTGATTCACCCCTCCACTTT. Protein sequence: CASSFLSDSPLHF.

The CDR3 sequence: CASSPSGGAVGETQYF. CDR3 DNA sequence: TGTGCCAGCAGCCCGAGCGGGGGGGCCGTCGGGGAGACCCAGTACTTC. The V call is TRBV11-2, the J call TRBJ2-5, with 10 bases matching TRBD2. The CDR3 length is 16 residues. V shed 5 bases and J 5 bases; nucleotides not matched to a gene: 11. Germline CDR1 and CDR2: SGHAT and FQNNGV.

CDR3: CASSLHTSVYEQYF. The CDR3 bases are TGTGCCAGCAGCTTACATACTAGCGTCTACGAGCAGTACTTC. This chain joins TRBV7-8 and TRBJ2-7; 7 positions agree with TRBD2. With 2 bases clipped from V and 3 bases from J, the junction kept 4 bases outside the gene matches. The CDR3 is 14 residues long. Germline lookup yields CDR1 SGHVS and CDR2 FQNEAQ.

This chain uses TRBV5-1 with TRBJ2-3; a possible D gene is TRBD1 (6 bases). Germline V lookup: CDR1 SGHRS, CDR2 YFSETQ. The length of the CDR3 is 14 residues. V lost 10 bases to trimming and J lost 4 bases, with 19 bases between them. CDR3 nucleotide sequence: TGCGCCTCTAGCAGGGGTGAGTTTGCAGATACGCAGTATTTT. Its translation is CASSRGEFADTQYF.

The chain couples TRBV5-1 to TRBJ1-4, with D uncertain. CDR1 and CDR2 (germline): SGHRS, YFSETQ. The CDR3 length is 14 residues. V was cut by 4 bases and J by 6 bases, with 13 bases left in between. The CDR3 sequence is CASSLGGYDEKLFF. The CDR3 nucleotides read TGCGCCAGCAGCCTAGGAGGGTATGATGAAAAACTGTTTTTT.

The CDR3 here is CASSPGTGRNEQFF. The CDR3 DNA sequence: TGCGCCAGCAGCCCCGGGACAGGGAGGAATGAGCAGTTCTTC. This sequence joins TRBV4-1 and TRBJ2-1; TRBD1 matches 9 bases. Germline V gene data show CDR1 as MGHRA and CDR2 as YSYEKL. The CDR3 spans 14 residues. Trimming at V came to 4 bases and at J to 7 bases, leaving 5 bases not matched to a gene.

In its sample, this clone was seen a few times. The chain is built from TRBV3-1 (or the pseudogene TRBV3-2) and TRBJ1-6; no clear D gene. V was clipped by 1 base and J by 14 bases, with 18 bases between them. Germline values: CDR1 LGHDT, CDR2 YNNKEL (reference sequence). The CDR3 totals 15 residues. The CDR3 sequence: CASSQARERSYTLHF. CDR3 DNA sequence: TGTGCCAGCAGCCAAGCACGGGAGCGGTCTTATACCCTCCACTTT.